The entry that follows covers one T cell receptor (beta chain) sequence. V lost 5 bases, J lost 5 bases, and 10 bases lay in between. Germline V CDR1 and CDR2: SGHAT, FQDESV (reference sequence). This CDR3 has 13 amino acids. This sample is drawn from a study of blood T cell repertoires in COVID-19. Sequenced by immunoSEQ multiplex PCR; TCRdb stores in-frame clones only, minus some. The repertoire has 200,000 to 300,000 clones, 75% to 85% of them found once; the top ten carry around 7.5%. The receptor comes from an elderly woman with COVID-19, enrolled during active disease. V usage is TRBV11-1 and J usage is TRBJ1-5; no clear D. Sequencing was performed on peripheral blood. CDR3 protein: CASSPSRDQPQHF. The DNA of the CDR3 is TGTGCCAGCAGCCCCTCCCGGGATCAGCCCCAGCATTTT.